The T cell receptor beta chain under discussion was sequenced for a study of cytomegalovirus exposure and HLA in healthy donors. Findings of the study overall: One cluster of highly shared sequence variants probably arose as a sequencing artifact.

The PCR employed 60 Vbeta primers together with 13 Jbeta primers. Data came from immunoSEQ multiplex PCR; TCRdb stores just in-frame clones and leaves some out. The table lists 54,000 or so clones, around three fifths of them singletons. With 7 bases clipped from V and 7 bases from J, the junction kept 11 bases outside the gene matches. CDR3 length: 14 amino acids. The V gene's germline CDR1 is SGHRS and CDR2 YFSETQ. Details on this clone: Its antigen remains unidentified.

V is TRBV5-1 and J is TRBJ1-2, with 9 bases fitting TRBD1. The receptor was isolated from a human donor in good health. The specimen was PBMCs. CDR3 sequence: CASQPGQGLVGYTF. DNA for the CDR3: TGCGCCAGCCAACCGGGACAGGGTTTGGTTGGCTACACCTTC.